A single sample is the source of the 6 T cell receptor beta chains below, sequenced in a study of tumor and adjacent non-tumor tissue in lung cancer. TCRbeta libraries were built with three rounds of nested PCR, modified from ARM-PCR. TCRdb reprocessed the multiplex PCR reads via MiXCR and lists one record per CDR3 protein. The sample carries approximately 62,000 distinct CDR3 sequences, about 61% recorded once. The template was RNA from unsorted bulk tissue. The normal lung tissue was taken more than 3 cm from the tumor edge. The sample consisted of distant non-tumor lung tissue. These receptors originate from a man between 65 and 85 years old with non-small cell lung cancer.

Regarding this clonotype: The CDR3 end shows no conserved phenylalanine or tryptophan, and so a read error is likely. The chain is built from TRBV6-2 or TRBV6-3 and TRBJ2-2, with 10 bases matching TRBD1. The germline V gene encodes CDR1 MNHEY and CDR2 SVGEGT. This CDR3 has 15 residues. The CDR3 is CASRDGTGDTGELFY. CDR3 nucleotides: TGTGCAAGCAGAGACGGGACAGGGGACACCGGGGAGCTGTTTTAT.

This clonotype has a count of ten or more. This rearrangement joins TRBV20-1 to TRBJ1-5; TRBD1 aligns across 7 bases. The germline V gene encodes CDR1 DFQATT and CDR2 SNEGSKA (reference sequence). J gave up 6 bases and V 0 bases, and 5 bases lay outside the gene matches. The CDR3 spans 14 residues. In nucleotides, the CDR3 is TGCAGTGCTAGAGAATGGACAGGAGGTCAGCCCCAGCATTTT. Translation: CSAREWTGGQPQHF.

On this clonotype itself: The CDR3 end shows no conserved phenylalanine or tryptophan, and so a read error is likely. This chain joins TRBV6-1 and TRBJ2-6; tentative D call: TRBD1 (6 bases). Per germline, CDR1 MNHNS and CDR2 SASEGT. This CDR3 has 16 amino acids. The DNA for the CDR3 is TGCGCCAGCAGTGCAGAGGACAGCTCTGGGGCCAACATCCTGACTTTA. Its protein product is CASSAEDSSGANILTL.

As to this clonotype: A much larger clone sits a single nucleotide away, making a read error possible. The chain combines TRBV6-5 with TRBJ2-1, with TRBD2 identical over 11 bases. CDR1 is MNHEY and CDR2 is SVGAGI in the germline V gene. The CDR3 is 15 amino acids. CDR3 bases: TGTGCCTGCAGTTACGCTAGCGGGGGGTACAATGAGCAGTTCTTC. Translation: CACSYASGGYNEQFF.

On this clonotype itself: At one end, the junction sequence differs from germline, possibly due to a read error. The gene calls are TRBV11-2 and TRBJ2-7, with D hard to call. The CDR3 is made up of 14 amino acids. CDR1 and CDR2 (germline): SGHAT, FQNNGV. The chain's CDR3 is CASSLNGPSYGQYF. The CDR3 coding sequence is TGTGCCAGTAGCTTAAATGGCCCCTCCTACGGGCAGTACTTC.

This clonotype was seen a few times. It is likely a read error, because the conserved phenylalanine at the end of the CDR3 is missing. This chain links TRBV25-1 with TRBJ1-4, with D possibly matching TRBD1 (5 bases). This CDR3 spans 14 amino acids. The germline V gene has CDR1 MGHDK and CDR2 SYGVNS. The V end was cut by 1 base, the J end by 4 bases, with 7 bases between. The CDR3 reads CASSEWQGNEKLFS. As DNA, the CDR3 is TGTGCCAGCAGTGAATGGCAGGGTAATGAAAAACTGTTTTCT.